The next 30 T cell receptor beta chains were all read from a single sample in a study of T cells in Graves' hyperthyroidism and ophthalmopathy. Amplified TCR beta CDR3 regions derived from RNA transcripts. With the HTBI primer set, the TCR CDR3 went through a first round of RT-PCR. TCRdb called the multiplex PCR reads again in MiXCR, with one record for every CDR3 protein. The table has around 570,000 distinct CDR3 sequences, approximately 20% seen once. Input material: blood. The receptor source for this set is a man in his forties or fifties with Graves' ophthalmopathy.

The chain employs TRBV29-1 and TRBJ1-1, with a tentative D call TRBD1 (6 bases). The CDR3 is made up of 13 amino acids. In germline, CDR1 is SQVTM, CDR2 ANQGSEA. The ends were cut back, 8 bases at V and 6 bases at J, with 19 bases in the middle. CDR3 coding DNA: TGCAGCACGATTGGGGGGGAGGGGGCTGAAGCTTTCTTT. Encoded protein: CSTIGGEGAEAFF.

The chain joins TRBV6-2 or TRBV6-3 to TRBJ2-4; D not resolved. Germline V gene sequence: CDR1 MNHEY, CDR2 SVGEGT. This CDR3 has 14 amino acids. V lost 0 bases to trimming and J lost 5 bases, with 8 bases between them. The CDR3 here is CASSYSDSQNIQYF. In DNA form, the CDR3 reads TGTGCCAGCAGTTACTCGGATAGCCAAAACATTCAGTACTTC.

This clonotype showed up many times. The rearrangement joins TRBV5-1 to TRBJ1-1; TRBD1 matches at 7 bases. The CDR3 contains 13 residues. J was trimmed by 3 bases and V by 4 bases; bases with no gene match: 3. The V gene's germline CDR1 is SGHRS and CDR2 YFSETQ. CDR3 residues: CASSMQGDTEAFF. The CDR3 nucleotides are TGCGCCAGCAGCATGCAGGGGGACACTGAAGCTTTCTTT. Supplemented by reference TRBV5-1 and TRBJ1-1, the full variable domain reads KAGVTQTPRYLIKTRGQQVTLSCSPISGHRSVSWYQQTPGQGLQFLFEYFSETQRNKGNFPGRFSGRQFSNSRSEMNVSTLELGDSALYLCASSMQGDTEAFFGQGTRLTVV.

The V gene is TRBV3-1, the J gene TRBJ2-1; weak D call: TRBD2 (6 bases). CDR1 is LGHDT, CDR2 YNNKEL, per germline (reference sequence). The CDR3 runs to 15 residues. V lost 4 bases and J lost 5, with 15 bases in between. Here the CDR3 reads CASSPLGGRDNEQFF. The DNA of the CDR3 is TGTGCCAGCAGCCCGCTAGGAGGGCGAGACAATGAGCAGTTCTTC.

The sample holds many counts of this clonotype. The chain combines TRBV11-2 with TRBJ2-7; 9 nucleotides agree with TRBD2. The CDR3 contains 14 residues. The V segment lost 6 bases and the J segment 6 bases; nucleotides outside the gene matches: 9. CDR1 and CDR2 (germline): SGHAT, FQNNGV. CDR3 DNA sequence: TGTGCCAGCAGGGGGTTGGTAGCGGGAGCCGAGCAGTACTTC. Protein sequence: CASRGLVAGAEQYF. The entire variable domain, with the rest obtained from reference TRBV11-2 and TRBJ2-7, is as follows: EAGVAQSPRYKIIEKRQSVAFWCNPISGHATLYWYQQILGQGPKLLIQFQNNGVVDDSQLPKDRFSAERLKGVDSTLKIQPAKLEDSAVYLCASRGLVAGAEQYFGPGTRLTVT.

This clonotype showed up just a few times. The rearrangement uses TRBV19 and TRBJ1-2; tentative D call: TRBD1 (5 bases). Germline CDR1 reads LNHDA; CDR2 reads SQIVND (reference sequence). V lost 2 bases to trimming and J lost 7 bases, with 20 bases between them. The CDR3 runs 16 residues. As DNA, the CDR3 is TGTGCCAGTAGTATACGTCTCATGGTCCAGGGCGGTGGCTACACCTTC. Amino acids: CASSIRLMVQGGGYTF.

This clonotype was seen repeatedly, ten times or more. The chain uses TRBV5-5 and TRBJ1-1; maybe TRBD1 (6 bases). CDR3 length: 11 amino acids. V shed 5 bases and J shed 7 bases, with 9 bases lying between them. Germline V gene sequence: CDR1 SGHKS, CDR2 YYEKEE (reference sequence). CDR3 nucleotide sequence: TGTGCCAGCAGTCGACAGGTTGAAGCTTTCTTT. Translation: CASSRQVEAFF.

The chain employs TRBV18 and TRBJ2-7, with TRBD2 identical over 8 bases. Germline values: CDR1 KGHSH, CDR2 LQKENI. The V and J ends lost 6 bases and 5 bases, in that order; junction bases with no gene match: 6. The CDR3 runs 13 residues. The chain's CDR3 is CASSSSGSHEQYF. CDR3 in DNA: TGTGCCAGCTCCTCCAGCGGGAGCCACGAGCAGTACTTC.

The J gene is TRBJ2-7, the V gene TRBV6-7; possibly TRBD2 for D (6 bases). TRBV6-7 is designated an ORF whose function remains uncertain. This CDR3 has 11 amino acids. V gave up 8 bases and J gave up 4 bases, with 9 bases separating them. CDR3 loop: CASGEAYEQYF. CDR3 DNA sequence: TGTGCCAGCGGGGAGGCATACGAGCAGTACTTC.

This clonotype was detected a few times. CDR3 loop: CASSLGLAGVQGYNEQFF. The DNA of the CDR3 is TGTGCCAGCAGCCTTGGACTAGCGGGGGTCCAAGGCTACAATGAGCAGTTCTTC. The chain couples TRBV6-1 to TRBJ2-1; 13 bases map to TRBD2. In germline, CDR1 is MNHNS, CDR2 SASEGT. CDR3 size: 18 residues. Trimming at V came to 6 bases and at J to 3 bases, leaving 11 bases not matched to a gene.

This clonotype was picked up a small number of times. The chain carries TRBV5-1 and TRBJ1-4; 9 nucleotides agree with TRBD1. Germline CDR1 and CDR2: SGHRS and YFSETQ. The CDR3 has 14 residues. Trimming removed 7 bases from V and 10 bases from J; junction bases left unmatched: 11. The CDR3: CASEETGGSGKLFF. CDR3 DNA: TGCGCCAGCGAAGAAACAGGGGGCTCAGGAAAACTGTTTTTT.

This clonotype was seen only a few times. In DNA form, the CDR3 reads TGTGCCAGCAGCTTGAAAGGGACCTGGGATTCACCCCTCCACTTT. Translating gives CASSLKGTWDSPLHF. The gene calls are TRBV5-4 and TRBJ1-6, with D maybe TRBD1 (5 bases). Germline V gene lookup returns CDR1 SGHNT and CDR2 YYREEE (reference sequence). V lost 1 base, J lost 8 bases, and 13 bases lay in between. The CDR3 sequence is 15 residues long.

This clonotype was counted a single time. The chain couples TRBV18 to TRBJ2-4, with 9 positions matching TRBD2. The CDR3 has 14 residues. Germline trimming cut 5 bases from V and 7 bases from J; bases unmatched to any gene: 6. Germline V CDR1 and CDR2: KGHSH, LQKENI. The CDR3, as DNA: TGTGCCAGCTCAAGTACCGGGACTAGCAACATTCAGTACTTC. It yields the protein CASSSTGTSNIQYF.

The chain uses TRBV7-9 and TRBJ2-3, with 9 bases fitting TRBD2. Trimming took 5 bases from V and 6 from J; bases not matched to a gene: 12. Looked up from germline, CDR1 is SEHNR and CDR2 is FQNEAQ (reference sequence). The CDR3 length is 16 residues. This CDR3 reads CASSPWRGRAPDTQYF. CDR3 sequence (DNA): TGTGCCAGCAGCCCCTGGCGCGGGAGGGCCCCGGATACGCAGTATTTT.

This clonotype was detected a few times. The rearrangement links TRBV5-4 to TRBJ2-3; 7 bases agree with TRBD2. V trimming: 4 bases; J trimming: 3 bases; junction bases outside the gene matches: 11. Germline V gene sequence: CDR1 SGHNT, CDR2 YYREEE (reference sequence). The CDR3 is 16 amino acids. In nucleotides, the CDR3 is TGTGCCAGCAGCCTAAAGGTTGCGGGAGAGACAGATACGCAGTATTTT. As protein: CASSLKVAGETDTQYF.

The chain combines TRBV5-1 with TRBJ1-2, with unresolved D. V gave up 4 bases and J gave up 2 bases, with 9 bases separating them. Germline lookup yields CDR1 SGHRS and CDR2 YFSETQ. This CDR3 has 13 residues. CDR3 DNA: TGCGCCAGCAGCCCCTCGGACAACTATGGCTACACCTTC. This encodes CASSPSDNYGYTF.

This chain links TRBV29-1 with TRBJ2-1; 7 bases line up with TRBD1. The V gene's germline CDR1 is SQVTM and CDR2 ANQGSEA. CDR3 length equals 12 residues. Germline trimming cut 7 bases from V and 9 bases from J; bases unmatched to any gene: 9. CDR3 nucleotides: TGCAGCGCTCACAGGGGATTGGTTGAGCAGTTCTTC. Amino acids: CSAHRGLVEQFF.

This clonotype has only a few counts. The chain employs TRBV6-1 and TRBJ1-5; the D gene is possibly TRBD1 (5 bases). Between the trimmed V and J ends, which lost 7 bases and 3 bases, there was a span of 16 bases. The CDR3 is 15 residues long. CDR1 MNHNS and CDR2 SASEGT come from the germline V gene. The CDR3 region has the DNA TGTGCCAGCACCGACATAACCGGGGCCAATCAGCCCCAGCATTTT. Encoded protein: CASTDITGANQPQHF.

This clonotype was counted ten times or more. The chain combines TRBV27 with TRBJ1-5, with D possibly matching TRBD1 (5 bases). With 5 bases removed from V and 2 bases from J, the gap between germline ends came to 13 bases. CDR1 is MNHEY and CDR2 is SMNVEV in the germline V gene (reference sequence). This CDR3 spans 15 amino acids. Here the CDR3 DNA reads TGTGCCAGCAGTCCTCAGGGTGTAGGCAATCAGCCCCAGCATTTT. Translating gives CASSPQGVGNQPQHF.

This clonotype turned up a few times. The chain employs TRBV20-1 and TRBJ2-5; 7 nucleotides line up with TRBD1. This CDR3 is built from 16 residues. Trimming cost V 2 bases and J 0 bases; bases outside gene matches: 9. Germline-derived CDR1 and CDR2 are DFQATT and SNEGSKA (reference sequence). The CDR3 DNA reads TGCAGTGCTAGACCGTACAGGGGTCGGTACCAAGAGACCCAGTACTTC. Translating gives CSARPYRGRYQETQYF.

This clonotype came up a few times. V is TRBV6-2 or TRBV6-3 and J is TRBJ2-1, with 8 bases identical to TRBD2. The J segment lost 3 bases and the V segment lost 0 bases, leaving 7 bases of the junction unmatched. Germline V gene sequence: CDR1 MNHEY, CDR2 SVGEGT. CDR3 length equals 17 residues. The CDR3 spells CASSYSSSSGIYNEQFF. In DNA, the CDR3 is TGTGCCAGCAGTTACTCGAGTAGTAGCGGGATCTACAATGAGCAGTTCTTC.

At least ten counts were recorded for this clonotype. V gene TRBV13 combines with J gene TRBJ2-7; no clear D gene. Germline V gene lookup returns CDR1 PRHDT and CDR2 FYEKMQ (reference sequence). This CDR3 contains 13 residues. Trimming left V 5 bases short and J 4 bases short, with 12 bases between. Written as DNA, the CDR3 is TGTGCCAGCAGCCGCACGGGCAGTTACGAGCAGTACTTC. Amino acid sequence: CASSRTGSYEQYF.

In its sample, this clonotype was seen many times. The J gene is TRBJ2-3, the V gene TRBV7-8, with D perhaps matching TRBD1 (6 bases). The CDR3 contains 17 residues. The ends were cut back, 4 bases at V and 0 bases at J, with 17 bases in the middle. Germline CDR1 reads SGHVS; CDR2 reads FQNEAQ. CDR3 sequence (DNA): TGTGCCAGCAGCTCCCCCGGGACAACCATAAGCACAGATACGCAGTATTTT. Its protein product is CASSSPGTTISTDTQYF.

This chain links TRBV18 with TRBJ2-1, with 10 bases lining up with TRBD2. The CDR3 length is 16 residues. Germline CDR1 and CDR2: KGHSH and LQKENI. The ends lost 0 bases at V and 5 bases at J; junction bases unmatched: 4. The CDR3 DNA is TGTGCCAGCTCACCACCGGCTAGCGGGGGCCACAATGAGCAGTTCTTC. The encoded protein is CASSPPASGGHNEQFF.

The V and J genes are TRBV3-2 and TRBJ2-1; the listed D gene, TRBD1, was not tested against the DNA. TRBV3-2 is reported as a pseudogene. The CDR3 extends over 15 amino acids. The chain's CDR3 is CASSQTGAIYNEQFF. CDR3 DNA sequence: TGTGCCAGCAGCCAGACCGGGGCCATATACAATGAGCAGTTCTTC.

This clonotype showed up just a few times. The rearrangement uses TRBV6-1 and TRBJ1-2; TRBD1 might be the D (5 bases). CDR1 and CDR2 from the germline V gene are MNHNS and SASEGT. The V gene lost 7 bases and the J gene lost 5 bases, with 17 bases spanning the gap. This CDR3 has 14 amino acids. CDR3 residues: CASIVGQGGYGYTF. As DNA, the CDR3 is TGTGCCAGCATTGTTGGCCAGGGAGGGTATGGCTACACCTTC.

V gene TRBV18 combines with J gene TRBJ1-5; 10 bases fit TRBD1. J lost 7 bases, V lost 6 bases, and 9 bases had no gene match. Germline V CDR1 and CDR2: KGHSH, LQKENI. This CDR3 region has 15 residues. The CDR3 spells CASSSTGGEGQPQHF. CDR3 DNA sequence: TGTGCCAGCTCTTCGACAGGGGGCGAAGGGCAGCCCCAGCATTTT.

The chain is built from TRBV4-3 and TRBJ2-3; 8 bases agree with TRBD2. The CDR3 is 17 residues long. Unmatched junction bases numbered 12, after V lost 5 bases and J lost 2 bases. CDR1 LGHNA and CDR2 YSLEER come from the germline V gene. The CDR3, as DNA: TGCGCCAGCAGCACCCAAGCGGGAGCGGGAGCCACAGATACGCAGTATTTT. Translation gives CASSTQAGAGATDTQYF.

At least ten counts were recorded for this clonotype. The chain has TRBV7-2 and TRBJ2-2; 12 positions match TRBD2. V shed 5 bases and J 5 bases; nucleotides not matched to a gene: 3. This CDR3 comprises 15 residues. Germline assignment: CDR1 SGHTA and CDR2 FQGNSA. The CDR3 here is CASSPGLAGTGELFF. As DNA, the CDR3 is TGTGCCAGCAGCCCCGGACTAGCGGGAACCGGGGAGCTGTTTTTT.

This chain links TRBV12-5 with TRBJ2-4; D remains unclear. The CDR3 length is 11 residues. Germline V CDR1 and CDR2: LGHNT, FRNRAP. V was clipped by 5 bases and J by 10 bases, with 9 bases between them. In DNA, the CDR3 is TGTGCTAGTGGTATAAGCCGGATTCAGTACTTC. Amino acid sequence: CASGISRIQYF.